Listed below are T cell receptor beta chains from one sample, sequenced in a study of blood T cell repertoires in COVID-19. Using immunoSEQ multiplex PCR, the repertoire was profiled, and TCRdb retains in-frame clones only, with some absent. Of approximately 300,000 clones listed, about nine tenths were seen once; the top ten hold about 10%. Sequencing input: PBMCs or T cells enriched from blood (not recorded which). Receptors originate from a woman aged 18-35 years who had recovered from COVID-19. Each CDR3 is given with its conserved first and last residue. The order of the fields is clone size, D gene, J gene, V gene, CDR3 DNA, CDR3 protein. The D gene is left open where the match is weak. Expanded clones get a size class; other rows say once, few or many, or leave the size out.

size: -
D: -
J: TRBJ1-5
V: TRBV10-2
DNA: TGCGCCAGTAACTCGGACAGATACAATCAGCCCCAGCATTTT
CDR3: CASNSDRYNQPQHF

size: -
D: -
J: TRBJ2-7
V: TRBV4-1
DNA: TGCGCCAGCAGCCAAGATCATTTGCTGAACGCGGGGCGGCTATACGAGCAGTACTTC
CDR3: CASSQDHLLNAGRLYEQYF

size: -
D: -
J: TRBJ2-2
V: TRBV5-5
DNA: TGTGCCAGCAGCTTGGGAATGGGGCAGAACACCGGGGAGCTGTTTTTT
CDR3: CASSLGMGQNTGELFF

size: -
D: -
J: TRBJ1-1
V: TRBV28
DNA: TGTGCCAGCAGTTTACAGGCCTTGAACACTGAAGCTTTCTTT
CDR3: CASSLQALNTEAFF

size: -
D: TRBD1
J: TRBJ1-2
V: TRBV15
DNA: TGTGCCACCAGCAGAGATAGGATAACAGGGGGCTATGGCTACACCTTC
CDR3: CATSRDRITGGYGYTF

size: -
D: -
J: TRBJ2-2
V: TRBV7-3
DNA: TGTGCCAGCAGCTTTGCGGGGCCCGGGGAGCTGTTTTTT
CDR3: CASSFAGPGELFF

size: -
D: -
J: TRBJ2-5
V: TRBV19
DNA: TGTGCCAGTAGTATTAGCGGAGGCCGGGAGACCCAGTACTTC
CDR3: CASSISGGRETQYF

size: once
D: TRBD1
J: TRBJ1-6
V: TRBV27
DNA: TGTGCCAGCAGTTCCCAGGGGGCTTATAATTCACCCCTCCACTTT
CDR3: CASSSQGAYNSPLHF

size: once
D: -
J: TRBJ1-5
V: TRBV6-5
DNA: TGTGCCAGCAGACCCCGGGGGGCTAGCAATCAGCCCCAGCATTTT
CDR3: CASRPRGASNQPQHF

size: -
D: TRBD2
J: TRBJ2-2
V: TRBV20-1
DNA: TGCAGTGCTAGTCGTCTAGCGGGAGGGCACACCGGGGAGCTGTTTTTT
CDR3: CSASRLAGGHTGELFF

size: once
D: TRBD1
J: TRBJ2-5
V: TRBV5-1
DNA: TGCGCCAGCAGCCAGGGGGCGCGGGAGACCCAGTACTTC
CDR3: CASSQGARETQYF

size: -
D: -
J: TRBJ2-1
V: TRBV27
DNA: TGTGCCAGCAGTTCCCACTCCTACAATGAGCAGTTCTTC
CDR3: CASSSHSYNEQFF

size: -
D: TRBD1
J: TRBJ2-5
V: TRBV4-1
DNA: TGCGCCAGCAGCCAAGGACTCAGGGGACAGGGGCGCATTGAGACCCAGTACTTC
CDR3: CASSQGLRGQGRIETQYF

size: -
D: TRBD2
J: TRBJ2-1
V: TRBV27
DNA: TGTGCCAGCAGTTCCGGACTAGTGCCCTACAATGAGCAGTTCTTC
CDR3: CASSSGLVPYNEQFF

size: -
D: TRBD2
J: TRBJ2-1
V: TRBV2
DNA: TGTGCCGGGGGGACTAGCGGGAGTCTAAATGAGCAGTTCTTC
CDR3: CAGGTSGSLNEQFF

size: few
D: TRBD1
J: TRBJ2-1
V: TRBV6-5
DNA: TGTGCCAGCAGTCGCCAGGGGGCGCGTCACAGTGAGCAGTTCTTC
CDR3: CASSRQGARHSEQFF

size: -
D: TRBD1
J: TRBJ1-4
V: TRBV7-9
DNA: TGTGCCAGCAGCCCCGGCAGGGGGGACGAAAAACTGTTTTTT
CDR3: CASSPGRGDEKLFF

size: -
D: TRBD2
J: TRBJ2-2
V: TRBV5-4
DNA: TGTGCCAGCAGCCTTCCGGGACTAGGCAGTACCGGGGAGCTGTTTTTT
CDR3: CASSLPGLGSTGELFF

size: few
D: TRBD2
J: TRBJ2-3
V: TRBV19
DNA: TGTGCCAGTAGGGGACTAGCGGACGCAGATACGCAGTATTTT
CDR3: CASRGLADADTQYF

size: -
D: TRBD1
J: TRBJ2-7
V: TRBV10-1
DNA: TGCGCCAGCAGCGAGGGACAGGGGGCGAGGGAGCAGTACTTC
CDR3: CASSEGQGAREQYF

size: -
D: TRBD2
J: TRBJ2-3
V: TRBV5-1
DNA: TGCGCCAGCAGCAGGGAGGGGTTCGGGCATACTAGCACAGATACGCAGTATTTT
CDR3: CASSREGFGHTSTDTQYF

size: -
D: -
J: TRBJ1-6
V: TRBV5-1
DNA: TGCGCCAGCAGCTTGAAGGGGATTTCACCCCTCCACTTT
CDR3: CASSLKGISPLHF

size: -
D: TRBD1
J: TRBJ1-2
V: TRBV4-1
DNA: TGCGCCAGCAGCCTACTTACAGGCGGGACAGGGGTAGAAGACTATGGCTACACCTTC
CDR3: CASSLLTGGTGVEDYGYTF

size: many
D: -
J: TRBJ1-1
V: TRBV2
DNA: TGTGCCAGCAGTGGTAACAGGGTCCTGAACACTGAAGCTTTCTTT
CDR3: CASSGNRVLNTEAFF

size: -
D: -
J: TRBJ2-1
V: TRBV24-1
DNA: TGTGCCACCAGTGATTTGTCCAGGGGGGTCGATTCCTACAATGAGCAGTTCTTC
CDR3: CATSDLSRGVDSYNEQFF

size: -
D: -
J: TRBJ1-5
V: TRBV29-1
DNA: TGCAGCCCCCTCGGGGGGCGGAATCAGCCCCAGCATTTT
CDR3: CSPLGGRNQPQHF

size: -
D: -
J: TRBJ2-3
V: TRBV27
DNA: TGTGCCAGCACTAGAGCGGGCCGCCTACATACGCAGTATTTT
CDR3: CASTRAGRLHTQYF

size: -
D: TRBD2
J: TRBJ2-5
V: TRBV30
DNA: TGTGCCTGGGCGGGCGGCGGGAGAGGGATATCGGAGACCCAGTACTTC
CDR3: CAWAGGGRGISETQYF

size: -
D: TRBD1
J: TRBJ1-2
V: TRBV11-2
DNA: TGTGCCAGCAGCCGGACAGGGGGCGCAGTCTATGGCTACACCTTC
CDR3: CASSRTGGAVYGYTF

size: -
D: -
J: TRBJ1-1
V: TRBV28
DNA: TGTGCCAGCATCAACTCAGGGATGGGGAATACTGAAGCTTTCTTT
CDR3: CASINSGMGNTEAFF

size: -
D: -
J: TRBJ2-7
V: TRBV6-5
DNA: TGTGCCAGCAAGATCGGGGAGATCTACGAGCAGTACTTC
CDR3: CASKIGEIYEQYF

size: -
D: -
J: TRBJ2-5
V: TRBV24-1
DNA: TGTGCCACCGGGTCCGCAAGCGAGGAGACCCAGTACTTC
CDR3: CATGSASEETQYF

size: -
D: -
J: TRBJ2-5
V: TRBV30
DNA: TGTGCCTGGAGTGTCCTTCGACTAAGGACAGGAGGGAGTGGGAAAGAGACCCAGTACTTC
CDR3: CAWSVLRLRTGGSGKETQYF

size: -
D: TRBD1
J: TRBJ2-3
V: TRBV5-1
DNA: TGCGCCAGCAGCTTAGGACAGGGCCCCCCCACAGATACGCAGTATTTT
CDR3: CASSLGQGPPTDTQYF

size: -
D: TRBD2
J: TRBJ2-1
V: TRBV7-9
DNA: TGTGCCAGCAGCTTAGCGTGGTCGGGGGGATTCTACAATGAGCAGTTCTTC
CDR3: CASSLAWSGGFYNEQFF

size: -
D: -
J: TRBJ1-1
V: TRBV5-1
DNA: TGCGCCAGCAGTTCGGACAGCAACTTGGCGAGAGCTTTCTTT
CDR3: CASSSDSNLARAFF

size: once
D: TRBD1
J: TRBJ1-5
V: TRBV9
DNA: TGTGCCAGCAGCGCAGGGACAGGGGGTGGACAGCCCCAGCATTTT
CDR3: CASSAGTGGGQPQHF

size: -
D: TRBD1
J: TRBJ1-2
V: TRBV27
DNA: TGTGCCAGCAGTTCGGGACAGGGGGCATATGGCTACACCTTC
CDR3: CASSSGQGAYGYTF

size: few
D: -
J: TRBJ2-2
V: TRBV5-6
DNA: TGTGCCAGCAGCTGGGGGGACGGCGCGAACACCGGGGAGCTGTTTTTT
CDR3: CASSWGDGANTGELFF

size: -
D: -
J: TRBJ2-3
V: TRBV7-9
DNA: TGTGCCAGCAGCTCCCAGGTTGGAGATACGCAGTATTTT
CDR3: CASSSQVGDTQYF

size: -
D: -
J: TRBJ2-5
V: TRBV30
DNA: TGTGCCTGGAGTTGGCAGCAAGAGACCCAGTACTTC
CDR3: CAWSWQQETQYF

size: -
D: TRBD1
J: TRBJ1-2
V: TRBV7-9
DNA: TGTGCCAGCAGCCGTGGACAGGCCGCTTACTATGGCTACACCTTC
CDR3: CASSRGQAAYYGYTF

size: -
D: TRBD2
J: TRBJ2-1
V: TRBV19
DNA: TGTGCCAGTAGTGGGGAGGGGAGCGCCCGGTTTGAGCCGTTCTTC
CDR3: CASSGEGSARFEPFF

size: -
D: TRBD2
J: TRBJ2-1
V: TRBV5-4
DNA: TGTGCCAGCAGCCCCCGGGAGGGGGAGCAGTTCTTC
CDR3: CASSPREGEQFF

size: -
D: -
J: TRBJ2-7
V: TRBV12-3/TRBV12-4
DNA: TGTGCCGAACAGGACAGCAACGAGCAGTACTTC
CDR3: CAEQDSNEQYF